The 8 T cell receptor beta chains below were found in one sample sequenced in a study of tumor-infiltrating lymphocytes in primary liver carcinoma. Starting from 500 ng of total RNA, TCR beta cDNA was produced with a primer in the constant region. For TCR beta, libraries were produced by three nested multiplex PCR rounds using slightly modified ARM-PCR. For around 11 cycles apiece, the opening two PCR rounds ran with TRBV1-TRBV30 forward primers and a C-beta reverse primer. TCRdb used MiXCR to reprocess the multiplex PCR reads, holding one entry per CDR3 protein. The sample has approximately 73,000 distinct CDR3 sequences, 71% seen once. From unsorted bulk tissue weighing 20-30 mg, DNA and RNA were co-extracted. The sequenced sample was liver tumor tissue from sampling region 4. Subset defined: tumor region T4, right-lateral pole. Receptor source: a woman in her fifties or sixties with primary liver carcinoma and hepatitis B virus infection.

As to this clonotype: An end of the junction differs from the germline gene, which may be a read error. The V gene is TRBV5-1, the J gene TRBJ2-7; D possibly matches TRBD1 or TRBD2 (5 bases each). From germline, CDR1 is SGHRS and CDR2 YFSETQ. CDR3 length: 15 residues. This CDR3 reads CTSSPGTMSSYEQYF. CDR3 nucleotides: TGTACCAGCAGCCCCGGGACGATGAGCTCCTACGAGCAGTACTTC.

Comment on this clonotype: It may be a read error: a sequence one base away is much more abundant. V and J are TRBV5-1 and TRBJ1-5; D may be TRBD2 (6 bases). With the DNA end fitting TRBJ2-3 better, the J assignment may be wrong. CDR1 and CDR2 from the germline V gene are SGHRS and YFSETQ. The CDR3 is made up of 15 amino acids. CDR3: CASSLTGSSDQPQYF. The CDR3 nucleotides are TGCGCCAGCAGCTTGACGGGGTCTAGCGATCAGCCCCAGTATTTT.

Remarks on this clonotype: A read error may produce the germline difference seen at one junction end. The chain recombines TRBV5-1 with TRBJ2-3; weak D call: TRBD2 (6 bases). This CDR3 is built from 14 residues. Germline CDR1 SGHRS, CDR2 YFSETQ. CDR3 residues: CACSHSGRSDTQYF. CDR3 sequence (DNA): TGCGCCTGCAGTCACAGTGGGAGGTCCGATACGCAGTATTTT.

This clonotype has a handful of counts. Compared with germline, one end of the junction differs, possibly owing to a read error. The chain couples TRBV6-1 to TRBJ2-7, with 8 bases fitting TRBD2. CDR3 length: 15 residues. Per germline, CDR1 MNHNS and CDR2 SASEGT. The CDR3 sequence: CVSGEETSVSWEQYF. CDR3 DNA sequence: TGTGTCAGCGGTGAAGAGACTAGCGTGAGTTGGGAGCAGTACTTC.

This clonotype has a count of ten or more. Here the CDR3 reads CASSLSGRVSSYNEQFF. The CDR3 DNA reads TGTGCCAGCAGCCTTAGCGGGAGGGTGAGCTCCTACAATGAGCAGTTCTTC. This chain connects TRBV13 to TRBJ2-1; 11 positions match TRBD2. Germline V lookup: CDR1 PRHDT, CDR2 FYEKMQ (reference sequence). This CDR3 is 17 amino acids long. V was clipped by 5 bases and J by 0 bases; unmatched bases: 6. Complete variable domain (other parts from reference TRBV13 and TRBJ2-1): AAGVIQSPRHLIKEKRETATLKCYPIPRHDTVYWYQQGPGQDPQFLISFYEKMQSDKGSIPDRFSAQQFSDYHSELNMSSLELGDSALYFCASSLSGRVSSYNEQFFGPGTRLTVL.

The gene calls are TRBV6-6 and TRBJ2-7; possible D gene TRBD1, 6 bases. The CDR3 length is 15 residues. V lost 1 base, J lost 3 bases, and 13 bases lay in between. CDR1 and CDR2 (germline): MNHNY, SVGAGI (reference sequence). Here the CDR3 DNA reads TGTGCCAGCAGTTACTTAGGGACATGGGACTACGAGCAGTACTTC. The encoded protein is CASSYLGTWDYEQYF.

For this clonotype: A much bigger clone sits one base away, suggesting this may be a read error. This chain joins TRBV5-1 and TRBJ2-3; weak D call: TRBD1 (6 bases). This CDR3 spans 14 amino acids. Germline V CDR1 and CDR2: SGHRS, YFSETQ. DNA of the CDR3: TGCGCCAGCAGTGGGGAACAGGGCGTCGATACGCCGTATTTT. Translating gives CASSGEQGVDTPYF.

The J gene is TRBJ2-3, the V gene TRBV6-6, with D perhaps matching TRBD1 (6 bases). V dropped 1 base and J dropped 5 bases, with 10 bases sitting between them. The CDR3 is made up of 14 amino acids. Looked up from germline, CDR1 is MNHNY and CDR2 is SVGAGI (reference sequence). The CDR3 sequence: CASSYWIGGDTQYF. The CDR3 coding sequence is TGTGCCAGCAGTTACTGGATAGGGGGAGATACGCAGTATTTT.